Listed below are T cell receptor beta chains from one sample, sequenced in a study of circulating tumor DNA in untreated peripheral T-cell lymphoma. The repertoire was sequenced with immunoSEQ multiplex PCR; TCRdb's copy has only in-frame clones and lacks some. The sample has approximately 470 clones, approximately 78% seen once. Sequencing input: cell-free DNA from blood serum. The receptors stem from a human donor with peripheral T-cell lymphoma. Each CDR3 is given with its conserved first and last residue. Fields, in order: J gene, V gene, D gene, clone size, CDR3 protein, CDR3 DNA. D genes are given only for firm matches. Only some rows state a clone size, as once, few, many or a class for expanded clones.

TRBJ2-7 TRBV7-8 TRBD1 . CASSLRDSYEQYF TGTGCCAGCAGCTTAAGGGACAGCTACGAGCAGTACTTC
TRBJ1-5 TRBV5-1 . once CASSLGPANIRYQPQHF TGCGCCAGCAGTCTCGGGCCAGCGAACATACGTTATCAGCCCCAGCATTTT
TRBJ1-5 TRBV7-2 . . CASSLGRDRNQPQHF TGTGCCAGCAGCTTAGGCCGGGACCGTAATCAGCCCCAGCATTTT
TRBJ2-1 TRBV5-1 TRBD2 . CASSLGEGSAYNEQFF TGCGCCAGCAGCTTGGGGGAGGGGTCAGCATACAATGAGCAGTTCTTC
TRBJ2-5 TRBV4-1 . . CASSQLGGQETQYF TGCGCCAGCAGCCAACTAGGCGGCCAAGAGACCCAGTACTTC
TRBJ1-6 TRBV7-3 TRBD1 . CASSLGQSNSPLHF TGTGCCAGCAGTTTGGGACAGAGTAATTCACCCCTCCACTTT
TRBJ2-1 TRBV4-3 TRBD2 . CASSLTSGGASEQFF TGCGCCAGCAGCCTCACTAGCGGGGGGGCCAGTGAGCAGTTCTTC
TRBJ2-1 TRBV15 . . CATLNGSYNEQFF TGTGCCACCCTCAATGGATCCTACAATGAGCAGTTCTTC
TRBJ2-5 TRBV5-6 TRBD1 . CASSLGGQGQETQYF TGTGCCAGCAGCTTGGGGGGACAGGGACAAGAGACCCAGTACTTC
TRBJ1-1 TRBV7-2 TRBD1 . CASSSQYRFTGGMNTEAFF TGTGCCAGCAGCTCCCAATACAGATTTACAGGGGGCATGAACACTGAAGCTTTCTTT
TRBJ1-2 TRBV7-9 . . CASSSGVHRNYGYTF TGTGCCAGCAGCTCCGGTGTGCACAGGAATTATGGCTACACCTTC
TRBJ1-6 TRBV4-1 TRBD1 . CASSQDSDRGGSPLHF TGCGCCAGCAGCCAAGATTCCGACAGGGGTGGCTCACCCCTCCACTTT
TRBJ2-7 TRBV20-1 . . CSAPNQGEQYF TGCAGTGCTCCAAATCAGGGCGAGCAGTACTTC
TRBJ1-2 TRBV5-6 TRBD1 few CASSYGQGGYTF TGTGCCAGCAGTTATGGACAGGGTGGCTACACCTTC
TRBJ2-7 TRBV7-9 . . CASSSPAYEQYF TGTGCCAGCAGCTCACCCGCCTACGAGCAGTACTTC
TRBJ2-2 TRBV6-4 . . CASSYRTEYTGELFF TGTGCCAGCAGTTACCGGACGGAATACACCGGGGAGCTGTTTTTT
TRBJ2-7 TRBV7-9 TRBD2 few CASSRTSGGPGSYEQYF TGTGCCAGCAGCCGGACTAGCGGGGGACCCGGCTCCTACGAGCAGTACTTC
TRBJ2-2 TRBV18 TRBD1 . CASSPTGSGARTGELFF TGTGCCAGCTCACCGACAGGGTCCGGGGCGCGAACCGGGGAGCTGTTTTTT
TRBJ1-1 TRBV30 . . CAWSFGQPNTEAFF TGTGCCTGGAGTTTTGGACAGCCTAACACTGAAGCTTTCTTT
TRBJ2-1 TRBV11-3 TRBD2 . CASSFRAGGPWNEQFF TGTGCCAGCAGCTTTCGAGCGGGAGGGCCTTGGAATGAGCAGTTCTTC
TRBJ1-2 TRBV5-4 . . CASSQRRDGGYTF TGTGCCAGCAGCCAAAGACGGGATGGGGGCTACACCTTC
TRBJ2-1 TRBV7-9 . few CASTRGVNEQFF TGTGCCAGCACCCGGGGCGTCAATGAGCAGTTCTTC
TRBJ2-7 TRBV27 . few CASSPLLGEQYF TGTGCCAGCAGTCCACTCTTGGGCGAGCAGTACTTC
TRBJ1-2 TRBV27 . . CASSSYRGPGGYTF TGTGCCAGCAGTTCATATCGGGGACCGGGTGGCTACACCTTC
TRBJ2-5 TRBV7-9 . . CASSLVGRGGETQYF TGTGCCAGCAGCTTAGTAGGCAGGGGAGGAGAGACCCAGTACTTC
TRBJ2-1 TRBV4-2 TRBD1 . CASSQGQGDYNEQFF TGTGCCAGCAGCCAAGGACAGGGGGACTACAATGAGCAGTTCTTC
TRBJ1-2 TRBV5-4 . . CASLRRGYGYTF TGTGCCAGCTTAAGGAGGGGATATGGCTACACCTTC
TRBJ2-5 TRBV7-3 TRBD2 . CASSLGGRETQYF TGTGCCAGCAGCTTAGGCGGGAGGGAGACCCAGTACTTC
TRBJ1-6 TRBV27 . . CASSFQRFNSPLHF TGTGCCAGCAGTTTTCAACGGTTTAATTCACCCCTCCACTTT
TRBJ1-2 TRBV28 TRBD1 . CASSSGQGYGYTF TGTGCCAGCAGTTCCGGACAGGGCTATGGCTACACCTTC
TRBJ1-1 TRBV6-1 . . CASSEAGLNTEAFF TGTGCCAGCAGTGAGGCAGGATTGAACACTGAAGCTTTCTTT
TRBJ1-2 TRBV5-4 TRBD1 . CASVLGTGVGYTF TGTGCCAGCGTCTTAGGGACAGGGGTTGGCTACACCTTC
TRBJ1-1 TRBV6-5 . . CASSYGPTEAFF TGTGCCAGCAGTTACGGACCGACTGAAGCTTTCTTT
TRBJ2-3 TRBV5-1 . . CASHRDSGGDTQYF TGCGCCAGCCACAGGGACTCCGGAGGGGATACGCAGTATTTT
TRBJ2-3 TRBV9 TRBD2 . CASSVVLAGVPDTQYF TGTGCCAGCAGCGTAGTCTTAGCGGGAGTCCCAGATACGCAGTATTTT
TRBJ1-4 TRBV29-1 . . CSARAGPSGNEKLFF TGCAGCGCCCGGGCAGGGCCCTCCGGTAATGAAAAACTGTTTTTT
TRBJ2-7 TRBV29-1 TRBD2 . CSAAGGVISDYEQYF TGCAGCGCTGCGGGGGGGGTGATTTCGGACTACGAGCAGTACTTC
TRBJ2-7 TRBV9 . . CASSARDTPYGQYF TGTGCCAGCAGCGCCCGGGACACTCCTTACGGGCAGTACTTC
TRBJ1-2 TRBV15 . few CATSRDGRQNGYTF TGTGCCACCAGCAGAGATGGGAGACAGAACGGCTACACCTTC
TRBJ2-1 TRBV19 . . CASSFWSSYNEQFF TGTGCCAGTAGTTTTTGGAGCTCCTACAATGAGCAGTTCTTC
TRBJ1-2 TRBV29-1 TRBD1 . CSVRTGMSANYGYTF TGCAGCGTCCGGACAGGGATGTCAGCTAACTATGGCTACACCTTC
TRBJ2-1 TRBV7-3 TRBD1 once CASSSTGDYYNEQFF TGTGCCAGCAGCTCGACAGGGGATTATTACAATGAGCAGTTCTTC
TRBJ1-2 TRBV4-1 . . CASSHPLGRIYGYTF TGCGCCAGCAGCCACCCCCTCGGGAGGATCTATGGCTACACCTTC
TRBJ2-7 TRBV20-1 . . CSARDGFGQYF TGCAGTGCTAGGGACGGCTTTGGGCAGTACTTC
TRBJ2-1 TRBV11-1 . . CASSLTGGGYNEQFF TGTGCCAGCAGCTTAACAGGAGGGGGTTACAATGAGCAGTTCTTC
TRBJ2-1 TRBV30 . . CAWSLIGEYEQFF TGTGCCTGGAGCCTGATTGGGGAGTATGAGCAGTTCTTC
TRBJ2-3 TRBV19 TRBD1 . CASHERGTGGTDTQYF TGTGCCAGTCACGAAAGGGGGACAGGGGGCACAGATACGCAGTATTTT
TRBJ1-5 TRBV2 TRBD1 few CASGDREGQPQHF TGTGCCAGCGGCGACAGGGAAGGCCAGCCCCAGCATTTT
TRBJ2-3 TRBV19 TRBD2 . CASSMALAGGPDTQYF TGTGCCAGTAGTATGGCCCTAGCGGGAGGGCCAGATACGCAGTATTTT
TRBJ2-7 TRBV9 . few CASSLHEQYF TGTGCCAGCAGCCTCCACGAGCAGTACTTC
TRBJ2-3 TRBV10-2 . . CASSEGWADTQYF TGCGCCAGCAGTGAGGGGTGGGCAGATACGCAGTATTTT
TRBJ2-7 TRBV6-6 . few CASTEPRGREQYF TGTGCCAGCACAGAGCCGAGGGGGAGGGAGCAGTACTTC
TRBJ2-7 TRBV7-9 . . CASSLISDRGGLEQYF TGTGCCAGCAGCTTAATTTCCGACAGGGGAGGGCTCGAGCAGTACTTC
TRBJ1-1 TRBV27 . . CASMRSMNTEAFF TGTGCCAGCATGAGGTCGATGAACACTGAAGCTTTCTTT
TRBJ2-5 TRBV28 TRBD2 . CASGSGGETQYF TGTGCCAGCGGGAGCGGGGGGGAGACCCAGTACTTC
TRBJ2-1 TRBV27 . . CASSFAAAYNEQFF TGTGCCAGCAGTTTTGCGGCGGCGTACAATGAGCAGTTCTTC
TRBJ2-1 TRBV9 TRBD1 . CASSSRDRGNSIEQFF TGTGCCAGCAGCTCCAGGGACAGGGGGAATAGTATTGAGCAGTTCTTC